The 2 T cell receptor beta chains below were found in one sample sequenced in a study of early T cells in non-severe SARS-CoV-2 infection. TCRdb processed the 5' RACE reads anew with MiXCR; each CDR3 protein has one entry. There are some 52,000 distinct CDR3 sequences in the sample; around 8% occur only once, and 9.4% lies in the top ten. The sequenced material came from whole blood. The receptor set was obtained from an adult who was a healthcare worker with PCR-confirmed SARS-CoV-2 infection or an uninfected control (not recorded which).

The CDR3 spells CASSRTRLLRPQETQYF. CDR3 sequence (DNA): TGTGCCAGCAGCCGGACACGCCTCCTACGTCCCCAAGAGACCCAGTACTTC. The rearrangement uses TRBV6-5 and TRBJ2-5; tentatively, D is TRBD1 (5 bases). Trimming removed 6 bases at V and 1 base at J, with 21 bases between. This CDR3 contains 17 residues. CDR1 MNHEY and CDR2 SVGAGI come from the germline V gene.

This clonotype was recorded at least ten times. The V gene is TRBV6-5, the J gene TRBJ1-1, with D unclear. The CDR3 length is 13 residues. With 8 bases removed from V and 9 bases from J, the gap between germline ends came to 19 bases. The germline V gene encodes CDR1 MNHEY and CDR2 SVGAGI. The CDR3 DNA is TGTGCCAGCTTAATGGCCCCCACGAGAAAAGCTTTCTTT. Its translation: CASLMAPTRKAFF.